This T cell receptor (beta chain) was profiled in a study of shared clonotypes between healthy human individuals. Study in general: Researchers assigned three CD4 naive, three CD4 memory, two CD8 naive and one CD8 memory plate to each donor.

Running of the assay took place at deep level. In the original analysis: There were no quality scores in the junction-only immunoSEQ sequences, so filtering differed. Measured with immunoSEQ multiplex PCR; TCRdb has only the in-frame clones, and not every one. That table gives V, J and clone size, and the DNA gave D and trimming. The sample contains hundreds of thousands of clones, around 95% of which appear only once. CD45RO-negative, CCR7-positively selected cells formed the naive CD8 fraction, excluding terminally differentiated effector memory CD45RA+ cells. The germline CDR1 and CDR2 sequences are SEHNR and FQNEAQ (reference sequence). With 4 bases clipped from V and 3 bases from J, the junction kept 8 bases outside the gene matches. The CDR3 consists of 15 residues.

The chain is built from TRBV7-9 and TRBJ2-5, with 7 nucleotides matching TRBD2. The sequence was obtained from a woman under 40 in good health. The sequencing sample was made of naive CD8+ T cells sorted from blood. CDR3 sequence: CASSYTNSGEETQYF. The CDR3 region has the DNA TGTGCCAGCAGCTACACAAACAGCGGGGAAGAGACCCAGTACTTC.